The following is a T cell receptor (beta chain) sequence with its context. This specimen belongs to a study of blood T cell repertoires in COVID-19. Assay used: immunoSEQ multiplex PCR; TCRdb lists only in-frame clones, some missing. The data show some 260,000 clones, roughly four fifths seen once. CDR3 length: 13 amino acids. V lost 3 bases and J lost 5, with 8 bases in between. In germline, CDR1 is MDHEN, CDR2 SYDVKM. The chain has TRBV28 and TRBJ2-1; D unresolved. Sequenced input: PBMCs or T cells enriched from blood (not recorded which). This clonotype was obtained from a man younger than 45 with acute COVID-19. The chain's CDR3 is CASSFGRDNEQFF. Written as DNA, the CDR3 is TGTGCCAGCAGTTTTGGGCGAGACAATGAGCAGTTCTTC. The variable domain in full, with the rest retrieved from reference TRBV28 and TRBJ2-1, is DVKVTQSSRYLVKRTGEKVFLECVQDMDHENMFWYRQDPGLGLRLIYFSYDVKMKEKGDIPEGYSVSREKKERFSLILESASTNQTSMYLCASSFGRDNEQFFGPGTRLTVL.